This is a list of T cell receptor beta chains from one sample in a study of stem cell transplantation in POMP-related autoinflammatory disease. Method: immunoSEQ multiplex PCR; TCRdb's copy keeps in-frame clones and lacks some. The table includes about 68,000 clones, approximately 91% detected once. Here the sequenced sample was CD4+ T cells from PBMCs, taken after stem cell transplantation. These receptors were taken from a human patient with POMP-related autoinflammation and immune dysregulation (PRAID). Some T cells may have come from the graft donor. Both conserved end residues are part of each CDR3. D genes are given only for firm matches. Some rows mark clone size as missing; the rest say once, few, many or name a class of expanded clone.

J,V,D,size,CDR3,DNA
TRBJ1-2,TRBV18,TRBD1,few,CASSQGAPYGYTF,TGTGCCAGCTCACAGGGGGCCCCCTATGGCTACACCTTC
TRBJ2-4,TRBV10-3,-,once,CAISREGRDIQYF,TGTGCCATCAGTCGTGAGGGACGGGACATTCAGTACTTC
TRBJ1-6,TRBV14,-,few,CASSNTGTRQSPLHF,TGTGCCAGCAGTAACACCGGGACGAGACAATCACCCCTCCACTTT
TRBJ2-5,TRBV19,TRBD2,-,CASSIERAGGQETQYF,TGTGCCAGTAGTATAGAAAGAGCGGGGGGGCAGGAGACCCAGTACTTC
TRBJ1-4,TRBV5-1,-,-,CASSLRGLHEKLFF,TGCGCCAGCAGCTTACGGGGCTTACATGAAAAACTGTTTTTT
TRBJ2-5,TRBV5-4,-,-,CASTRSGTPQETQYF,TGTGCCAGCACTCGCTCCGGGACACCCCAAGAGACCCAGTACTTC
TRBJ2-3,TRBV24-1,-,-,CATRGSSPDTQYF,TGTGCCACTAGGGGCAGTTCCCCAGATACGCAGTATTTT
TRBJ2-5,TRBV5-1,-,-,CASSSGIAPQETQYF,TGCGCCAGCAGCTCAGGGATTGCGCCCCAGGAGACCCAGTACTTC
TRBJ2-7,TRBV30,-,-,CAWRDYEQYF,TGTGCCTGGAGGGACTACGAGCAGTACTTC
TRBJ2-7,TRBV5-1,-,-,CASSLSGSSYEQYF,TGCGCCAGCAGCTTGAGCGGTAGCTCCTACGAGCAGTACTTC
TRBJ2-3,TRBV29-1,-,-,CSVSTWDTDTQYF,TGCAGCGTCTCAACCTGGGACACAGATACGCAGTATTTT
TRBJ1-5,TRBV4-1,-,-,CASSQDSGQGNQPQHF,TGCGCCAGCAGCCAAGACTCGGGGCAGGGCAATCAGCCCCAGCATTTT
TRBJ1-2,TRBV2,-,-,CASPGTHGYTF,TGTGCCAGCCCGGGCACTCATGGCTACACCTTC
TRBJ1-5,TRBV28,-,-,CASSSLNQPQHF,TGTGCCAGCAGTTCGCTAAATCAGCCCCAGCATTTT